The 30 T cell receptor beta chains presented below share a single source sample, sequenced in a study of human T cells and chemical hapten exposure. TCRdb ran MiXCR on the RACE reads and lists one entry per CDR3 protein. The sample lists about 55,000 distinct CDR3 sequences, around 9.4% seen once, with approximately 1.7% in the top ten. This sample's time point: patch test 2, 6 weeks after DPC sensitization. Stated treatment: therapeutic diphenylcyclopropenone sensitization with weekly scalp DPC. Source: whole blood, taken in connection with sensitization to the hapten diphenylcyclopropenone (DPC). The receptors here all came from a woman aged 50 to 60 with alopecia areata. Some clones in this sample may be carry-over from other donors' samples.

There are many counts of this clonotype. This chain uses TRBV11-2 with TRBJ2-1, with D maybe TRBD1 (5 bases). The CDR3 consists of 16 residues. Germline V gives CDR1 SGHAT, CDR2 FQNNGV. Trimming took off 2 bases at V and 6 bases at J, with 17 bases between the two ends. CDR3 amino acids: CASSLQGSLTANEQFF. CDR3 nucleotides: TGTGCCAGCAGCTTACAGGGCAGTCTGACCGCCAATGAGCAGTTCTTC.

The chain has TRBV21-1 and TRBJ1-1. TRBV21-1 constitutes a pseudogene. CDR3 size: 15 residues. CDR3 sequence: CASSKVERVPTEAFF. The CDR3 nucleotides read TGTGCCAGCAGCAAAGTTGAAAGGGTACCCACTGAAGCTTTCTTT.

The sample holds a few counts of this clonotype. The rearrangement uses TRBV28 and TRBJ2-7; D ambiguous. The germline V gene encodes CDR1 MDHEN and CDR2 SYDVKM. V shed 6 bases and J shed 3 bases, with 12 bases lying between them. This CDR3 comprises 13 residues. The CDR3 loop reads CASSPSHLYEQYF. CDR3 nucleotides: TGTGCCAGCAGCCCATCACACCTCTACGAGCAGTACTTC.

This clonotype was detected many times. This chain joins TRBV6-5 and TRBJ2-1, with D unclear. From germline, CDR1 is MNHEY and CDR2 SVGAGI. The CDR3 loop spans 14 amino acids. Trimming took 2 bases from V and 5 from J, leaving 10 bases between them. The DNA for the CDR3 is TGTGCCAGCAGTTACGGGCACAACGACAATGAGCAGTTCTTC. Its translation is CASSYGHNDNEQFF.

This clonotype occurred many times. The J gene is TRBJ2-6, the V gene TRBV5-6; tentatively, D is TRBD1 or TRBD2 (5 bases each). Germline CDR1 is SGHDT and CDR2 is YYEEEE. Trimming stripped 0 bases from V and 3 bases from J, with 10 bases between. This CDR3 is built from 16 residues. The CDR3 loop is CASSLERGLGANVLTF. The CDR3, as DNA: TGTGCCAGCAGCTTGGAGAGGGGCCTTGGGGCCAACGTCCTGACTTTC.

Concerning this clonotype itself: Being one base from a much bigger clone, this may be a read error. The chain links TRBV5-1 to TRBJ1-4; TRBD1 agrees at 7 bases. J was trimmed by 10 bases and V by 4 bases; bases with no gene match: 7. The CDR3 has 13 amino acids. Per the germline V gene, CDR1 is SGHRS and CDR2 is YFSETQ. CDR3 nucleotides: TGCGCCAGCAGCAGGGGGCAATGGGGAAAACTGTTTTTT. This codes for CASSRGQWGKLFF.

The V gene is TRBV20-1, the J gene TRBJ2-7; unclear D gene. The germline V gene has CDR1 DFQATT and CDR2 SNEGSKA (reference sequence). Trimming left V 3 bases short and J 2 bases short, with 11 bases between. This CDR3 has 13 residues. Here the CDR3 DNA reads TGCAGTGCTAGCTCTGTGAACACCTACGAGCAGTACTTC. It yields the protein CSASSVNTYEQYF.

This chain uses TRBV4-1 with TRBJ2-1, with 11 bases lining up with TRBD2. V dropped 1 base and J dropped 10; count of bases not matched to a gene: 6. This CDR3 is 15 amino acids long. The germline CDR1 and CDR2 sequences are MGHRA and YSYEKL. The CDR3 is CASSQVGTSGAEQFF. The CDR3 region has the DNA TGCGCCAGCAGCCAAGTCGGGACTAGCGGAGCCGAGCAGTTCTTC.

This chain connects TRBV6-1 to TRBJ2-7; no definite D call. This CDR3 contains 11 residues. Germline-derived CDR1 and CDR2 are MNHNS and SASEGT. Trimming cost V 5 bases and J 7 bases, with 9 bases left between them. CDR3 nucleotides: TGTGCCAGCAGTCCTGAACGAGAGCAGTACTTC. This codes for CASSPEREQYF.

This clonotype came up a few times. This chain connects TRBV28 to TRBJ2-2; tentatively, D is TRBD1 (5 bases). The germline gives CDR1 MDHEN, CDR2 SYDVKM. The CDR3 runs to 14 residues. V was pared by 10 bases and J by 1 base, with 13 bases between. Here the CDR3 DNA reads TGTGCCACCTCCTGGCAGGGGAACACCGGGGAGCTGTTTTTT. Translating gives CATSWQGNTGELFF.

This CDR3 reads CASSLDGTSKETQYF. As DNA, the CDR3 is TGTGCCAGCAGCTTAGATGGCACGTCCAAAGAGACCCAGTACTTC. This sequence joins TRBV7-2 and TRBJ2-5; D gene ambiguous. Germline values: CDR1 SGHTA, CDR2 FQGNSA. The V and J ends lost 1 base and 3 bases respectively, with 12 bases between them. The CDR3 runs 15 residues.

This clonotype was picked up many times. This chain uses TRBV18 with TRBJ1-2; D is perhaps TRBD1 (5 bases). CDR3 size: 13 residues. V lost 3 bases to trimming and J lost 6 bases, with 11 bases between them. CDR1 and CDR2 from the germline V gene are KGHSH and LQKENI. The CDR3 DNA sequence: TGTGCCAGCTCACCCGCGGGGGGTAATGGCTACACCTTC. This codes for CASSPAGGNGYTF.

This clonotype occurred many times. The chain uses TRBV18 and TRBJ1-1; 7 bases agree with TRBD1. This CDR3 comprises 15 residues. V lost 5 bases to trimming and J lost 1 base; unmatched junction nucleotides: 7. Germline V lookup: CDR1 KGHSH, CDR2 LQKENI. CDR3 in amino acids: CASSNIGQANTEAFF. The CDR3 DNA sequence: TGTGCCAGCTCAAATATTGGACAGGCGAACACTGAAGCTTTCTTT.

Only a few counts were recorded for this clonotype. V gene TRBV29-1 combines with J gene TRBJ1-1; D may be TRBD1 (6 bases). Between the trimmed V and J ends, which lost 5 bases and 0 bases, there was a span of 10 bases. There are 13 residues in the CDR3. Germline loops: CDR1 SQVTM, CDR2 ANQGSEA. The CDR3 sequence is CSVTGHLNTEAFF. DNA of the CDR3: TGCAGCGTTACGGGACACTTGAACACTGAAGCTTTCTTT.

This clonotype was seen ten or more times. The gene calls are TRBV7-6 and TRBJ1-6, with D unresolved. Germline V CDR1 and CDR2: SGHVS, FNYEAQ. The CDR3 runs to 15 residues. Trimming took off 5 bases at V and 3 bases at J, with 11 bases between the two ends. This chain's CDR3 is CASSQTENYNSPLHF. In nucleotides, the CDR3 is TGTGCCAGCAGCCAGACGGAAAACTATAATTCACCCCTCCACTTT.

The V and J genes are TRBV6-1 and TRBJ2-7; 7 nucleotides agree with TRBD1. CDR1 MNHNS and CDR2 SASEGT come from the germline V gene. With 3 bases clipped from V and 2 bases from J, the junction kept 4 bases outside the gene matches. This CDR3 region has 14 residues. DNA for the CDR3: TGTGCCAGCAGTGATTGGACAGGAGCCTACGAGCAGTACTTC. It codes for CASSDWTGAYEQYF.

This clonotype was observed at least ten times. The chain recombines TRBV7-2 with TRBJ1-6, with 8 bases aligning to TRBD1. Germline trimming cut 3 bases from V and 7 bases from J; bases unmatched to any gene: 8. Germline V gene lookup returns CDR1 SGHTA and CDR2 FQGNSA. This CDR3 is 16 amino acids long. The CDR3 region has the DNA TGTGCCAGCAGCTTCCCCCGGACAGGGAGCAATTCACCCCTCCACTTT. Amino acids: CASSFPRTGSNSPLHF.

This clonotype was recorded at least ten times. Its ends do not fully match the called genes, so a read error is possible. The gene calls are TRBV18 and TRBJ2-5; D gene unclear. Germline lookup yields CDR1 KGHSH and CDR2 LQKENI. The CDR3 is made up of 11 amino acids. The CDR3 here is CASSGEEAQYF. The CDR3, as DNA: TGTGCCAGCTCAGGGGAAGAGGCCCAGTACTTC.

Many counts were recorded for this clonotype. This chain links TRBV7-6 with TRBJ2-2; TRBD2 matches 11 bases. This CDR3 contains 15 residues. Germline V gives CDR1 SGHVS, CDR2 FNYEAQ. Trimming at V came to 3 bases and at J to 4 bases, leaving 1 base not matched to a gene. The CDR3 nucleotides are TGTGCCAGCAGCTTTAGCGGGAGGGGCACCGGGGAGCTGTTTTTT. Its translation: CASSFSGRGTGELFF.

Many counts were recorded for this clonotype. The gene calls are TRBV5-1 and TRBJ2-5; TRBD1 might be the D (6 bases). Per germline, CDR1 SGHRS and CDR2 YFSETQ. The V end lost 4 bases, the J end lost 0 bases, and 13 bases lay between the germline ends. The CDR3 is 15 residues long. The CDR3 here is CASSKTGINQETQYF. CDR3 in DNA: TGCGCCAGCAGCAAGACAGGCATTAACCAAGAGACCCAGTACTTC.

The chain uses TRBV18 and TRBJ2-7; D is possibly TRBD2 (5 bases). Deletions cut 1 base from V and 2 bases from J, with 15 bases between. The germline CDR1 and CDR2 sequences are KGHSH and LQKENI. The CDR3 has 16 residues. CDR3 amino acids: CASSPRGRQGTYEQYF. The CDR3 nucleotides read TGTGCCAGCTCACCACGCGGGCGGCAAGGGACCTACGAGCAGTACTTC.

This clonotype was counted ten times or more. This chain uses TRBV2 with TRBJ1-1; D is unresolved. In germline, CDR1 is SNHLY, CDR2 FYNNEI. V lost 4 bases, J lost 0 bases, and 12 bases lay in between. The CDR3 runs to 15 residues. DNA for the CDR3: TGTGCCAGCAGTGCTCTGAAGGCCATGAACACTGAAGCTTTCTTT. This codes for CASSALKAMNTEAFF. Full variable domain (missing parts from reference TRBV2 and TRBJ1-1): EPEVTQTPSHQVTQMGQEVILRCVPISNHLYFYWYRQILGQKVEFLVSFYNNEISEKSEIFDDQFSVERPDGSNFTLKIRSTKLEDSAMYFCASSALKAMNTEAFFGQGTRLTVV.

This clonotype was seen more than once but under ten times. V usage is TRBV5-1 and J usage is TRBJ2-1; TRBD2 agrees at 8 bases. The CDR3 loop spans 16 amino acids. V was clipped by 0 bases and J by 7 bases; unmatched bases: 9. Germline V CDR1 and CDR2: SGHRS, YFSETQ. The CDR3 reads CASSLASLREGNEQFF. The CDR3 DNA sequence: TGCGCCAGCAGCTTGGCCTCCCTCCGGGAGGGGAATGAGCAGTTCTTC.

This clonotype was detected ten times or more. The rearrangement joins TRBV9 to TRBJ1-4; D is perhaps TRBD1 (6 bases). Germline assignment: CDR1 SGDLS and CDR2 YYNGEE. The CDR3 is 14 amino acids. V was clipped by 4 bases and J by 6 bases, with 13 bases between them. In DNA form, the CDR3 reads TGTGCCAGCAGCCTACAGGGAGGTGATGAAAAACTGTTTTTT. Translated: CASSLQGGDEKLFF.

This clonotype was counted only a few times. V is TRBV5-1 and J is TRBJ2-1, with 9 bases lining up with TRBD1. The CDR3 loop spans 16 amino acids. Per germline, CDR1 SGHRS and CDR2 YFSETQ. V lost 0 bases, J lost 6 bases, and 7 bases stayed unmatched. The CDR3 DNA follows: TGCGCCAGCAGCTTGGCCAGGGGACAGGGACCCAATGAGCAGTTCTTC. This encodes CASSLARGQGPNEQFF.

The rearrangement links TRBV11-3 to TRBJ2-2, with TRBD1 matching 7 bases. V was pared by 4 bases and J by 2 bases, with 7 bases of the junction left unmatched. This CDR3 region has 16 residues. The germline V gene has CDR1 SGHNT and CDR2 YENEEA. The CDR3 DNA is TGTGCCAGCAGCTCAACAGGGGTCGGAAACACCGGGGAGCTGTTTTTT. It is translated as CASSSTGVGNTGELFF.

This clonotype has at least ten counts. The CDR3 region has the DNA TGTGCCAGCACATCGAATCAGCCCCAGCATTTT. Protein: CASTSNQPQHF. The V call is TRBV28, the J call TRBJ1-5; D is unclear. The CDR3 is made up of 11 amino acids. The ends were cut back, 7 bases at V and 4 bases at J, with 5 bases in the middle. CDR1 and CDR2 (germline): MDHEN, SYDVKM.

This clonotype has a handful of counts. This rearrangement joins TRBV10-2 to TRBJ1-2, with TRBD1 matching over 7 bases. Germline V gene data show CDR1 as WSHSY and CDR2 as SAAADI. The CDR3 consists of 13 residues. Unmatched junction bases numbered 11, after V lost 8 bases and J lost 8 bases. The CDR3 is CASSADRDVGYTF. CDR3 nucleotides: TGCGCCAGCTCGGCCGACAGGGACGTCGGCTACACCTTC.

Only a few counts were recorded for this clonotype. The chain combines TRBV3-1 with TRBJ2-7; D is unclear. This CDR3 spans 14 amino acids. V lost 2 bases, J lost 3 bases, and 11 bases lay in between. Germline assignment: CDR1 LGHDT and CDR2 YNNKEL (reference sequence). This CDR3 reads CASSQLGSNYEQYF. CDR3 DNA sequence: TGTGCCAGCAGCCAATTGGGTAGCAACTACGAGCAGTACTTC.

V usage is TRBV27 and J usage is TRBJ2-7; D is perhaps TRBD2 (7 bases). The CDR3 length is 12 residues. V was clipped by 6 bases and J by 5 bases, with 11 bases between them. CDR1 MNHEY and CDR2 SMNVEV come from the germline V gene (reference sequence). The CDR3 sequence: CASRSGGDEQYF. The DNA for the CDR3 is TGTGCCAGCAGATCGGGGGGCGACGAGCAGTACTTC.